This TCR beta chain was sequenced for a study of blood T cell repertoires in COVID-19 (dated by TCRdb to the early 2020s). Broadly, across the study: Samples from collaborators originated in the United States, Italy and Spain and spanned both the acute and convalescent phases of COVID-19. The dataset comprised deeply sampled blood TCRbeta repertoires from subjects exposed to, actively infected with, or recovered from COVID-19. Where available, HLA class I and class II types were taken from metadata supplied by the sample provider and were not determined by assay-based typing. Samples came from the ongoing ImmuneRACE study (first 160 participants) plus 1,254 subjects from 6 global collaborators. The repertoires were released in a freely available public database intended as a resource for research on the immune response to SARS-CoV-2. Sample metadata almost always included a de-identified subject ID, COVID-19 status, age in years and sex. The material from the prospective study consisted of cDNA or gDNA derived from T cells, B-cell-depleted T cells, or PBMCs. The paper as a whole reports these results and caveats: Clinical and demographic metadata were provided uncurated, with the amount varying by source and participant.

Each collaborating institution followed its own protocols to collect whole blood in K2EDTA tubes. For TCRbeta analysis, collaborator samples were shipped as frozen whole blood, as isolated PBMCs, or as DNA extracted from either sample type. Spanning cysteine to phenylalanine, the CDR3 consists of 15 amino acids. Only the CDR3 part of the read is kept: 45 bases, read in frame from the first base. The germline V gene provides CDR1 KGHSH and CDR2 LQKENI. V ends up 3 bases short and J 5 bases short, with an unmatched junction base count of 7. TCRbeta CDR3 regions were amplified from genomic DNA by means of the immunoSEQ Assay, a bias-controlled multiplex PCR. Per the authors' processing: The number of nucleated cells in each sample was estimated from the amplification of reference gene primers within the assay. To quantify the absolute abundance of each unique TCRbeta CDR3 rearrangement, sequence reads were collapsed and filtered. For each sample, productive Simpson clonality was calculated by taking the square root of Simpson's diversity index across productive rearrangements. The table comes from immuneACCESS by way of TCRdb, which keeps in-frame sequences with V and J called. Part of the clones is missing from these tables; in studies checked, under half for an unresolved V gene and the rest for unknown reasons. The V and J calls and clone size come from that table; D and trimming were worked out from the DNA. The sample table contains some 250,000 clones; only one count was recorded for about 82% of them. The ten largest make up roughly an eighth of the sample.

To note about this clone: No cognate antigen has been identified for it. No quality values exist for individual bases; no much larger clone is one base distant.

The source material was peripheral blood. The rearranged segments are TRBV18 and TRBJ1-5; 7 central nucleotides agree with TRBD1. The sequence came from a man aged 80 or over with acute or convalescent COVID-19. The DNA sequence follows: TGTGCCAGCTCACCCGTACAGGGGTTGGATCAGCCCCAGCATTTT. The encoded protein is CASSPVQGLDQPQHF.